The 9 T cell receptor beta chains in this list originate from one sample, sequenced in a study of blood T cell repertoires in COVID-19. The method was immunoSEQ multiplex PCR; TCRdb's version includes in-frame clones alone and lacks a portion of them. Of 300,000 to 400,000 clones in the sample, about 87% were seen once. The sequencing input was peripheral blood. These receptors all come from a woman in her forties or fifties with COVID-19, enrolled during active disease.

The rearrangement links TRBV10-3 to TRBJ1-6, with 7 bases fitting TRBD1. Germline CDR1 ENHRY, CDR2 SYGVKD. V shed 10 bases and J 1 base; nucleotides not matched to a gene: 13. This CDR3 is 17 amino acids long. Here the CDR3 DNA reads TGTGCCACTACAGGGGTATCAAGCGGATCCTATAATTCACCCCTCCACTTT. Translation: CATTGVSSGSYNSPLHF.

The chain combines TRBV18 with TRBJ2-1, with 7 nucleotides matching TRBD1. Germline CDR1 reads KGHSH; CDR2 reads LQKENI. V trimming: 3 bases; J trimming: 4 bases; junction bases outside the gene matches: 0. The CDR3 totals 13 residues. CDR3 sequence: CASSPGQYNEQFF. The DNA for the CDR3 is TGTGCCAGCTCACCGGGACAGTACAATGAGCAGTTCTTC.

The V and J genes are TRBV30 and TRBJ1-5, with D perhaps matching TRBD1 (6 bases). The germline gives CDR1 GTSNPN, CDR2 SVGIG (reference sequence). The CDR3 spans 12 residues. The V end lost 0 bases, the J end lost 6 bases, and 6 bases lay between the germline ends. CDR3 residues: CAWSVQGQPQHF. Written as DNA, the CDR3 is TGTGCCTGGAGTGTACAGGGTCAGCCCCAGCATTTT.

The CDR3 spells CASSPIIASGDQQYF. In DNA, the CDR3 is TGTGCCAGCAGCCCTATTATAGCTAGCGGGGATCAGCAGTACTTC. This rearrangement joins TRBV7-2 to TRBJ2-7; 9 bases line up with TRBD2. Germline V CDR1 and CDR2: SGHTA, FQGNSA. The ends lost 5 bases at V and 8 bases at J; junction bases unmatched: 13. The CDR3 runs 15 residues.

The rearrangement links TRBV27 to TRBJ1-2; the D gene is possibly TRBD1 (5 bases). This CDR3 spans 14 amino acids. V lost 0 bases to trimming and J lost 6 bases, with 11 bases between them. The germline V gene encodes CDR1 MNHEY and CDR2 SMNVEV (reference sequence). Here the CDR3 DNA reads TGTGCCAGCAGTTTATCCGGGGGGTATGATGGCTACACCTTC. This codes for CASSLSGGYDGYTF.

This chain connects TRBV30 to TRBJ2-4; D perhaps matches TRBD2 (5 bases). Trimming shortened V by 0 bases and J by 0 bases, and 12 bases separated the two germline ends. This CDR3 contains 16 residues. Germline V gives CDR1 GTSNPN, CDR2 SVGIG (reference sequence). In DNA form, the CDR3 reads TGTGCCTGGAGTGTACACGGGATAAAAGCCAAAAACATTCAGTACTTC. Protein product: CAWSVHGIKAKNIQYF.

This chain links TRBV6-5 with TRBJ2-7; 12 nucleotides align to TRBD1. Germline CDR1 is MNHEY and CDR2 is SVGAGI. The V and J ends lost 5 bases and 4 bases, in that order; junction bases with no gene match: 6. The CDR3 runs 15 residues. The CDR3 nucleotides are TGTGCCAGCAGTCAACCGGGACAGGGGGCTTACGAGCAGTACTTC. This gives the protein CASSQPGQGAYEQYF.

The V and J genes are TRBV25-1 and TRBJ1-2; tentatively, D is TRBD1 (5 bases). The CDR3 is made up of 15 amino acids. In germline, CDR1 is MGHDK, CDR2 SYGVNS. V lost 5 bases and J lost 7, with 20 bases in between. CDR3 in amino acids: CASSQTGTTRGGYTF. In DNA form, the CDR3 reads TGTGCCAGCAGTCAAACCGGGACGACTAGGGGTGGCTACACCTTC.

A single count supports this clone. The chain combines TRBV5-4 with TRBJ2-2; 13 nucleotides agree with TRBD2. Trimming removed 2 bases from V and 4 bases from J; junction bases left unmatched: 5. The CDR3 has 17 residues. Per germline, CDR1 SGHNT and CDR2 YYREEE (reference sequence). The CDR3 region is CASSLLAGGSSTGELFF. DNA of the CDR3: TGTGCCAGCAGCTTACTAGCGGGAGGGTCGAGCACCGGGGAGCTGTTTTTT.